The sequence of this T cell receptor beta chain was determined in a study of T cell responses to AZD1222 COVID-19 vaccine. Broader study findings: Repertoire collection took place solely once the T cell response had peaked. Spike-wide coverage was observed for vaccine-associated CD4 TCRs, with dominant responses at 160-218 and 743-854. It should be noted that donors were predominantly white British and more often female, and clonal diversity was possibly underestimated.

J lost 3 bases, V lost 7 bases, and 7 bases had no gene match. The CDR3 is made up of 14 amino acids. Germline V CDR1 and CDR2: LNHDA, SQIVND (reference sequence). As for this clone: What it recognizes is unknown.

The assay was immunoSEQ multiplex PCR, and TCRdb's table has in-frame clones only and misses some. The sample holds 180,000 or so clones, 70% to 90% seen once. Second-dose intervals of approximately 4 or approximately 12 weeks were pooled. The sequence was obtained from an adult who received the AZD1222 COVID-19 vaccine. The sequences come from peripheral blood, collected 28 days after the second AZD1222 dose. The chain combines TRBV19 with TRBJ1-1, with TRBD1 matching over 8 bases. The CDR3 sequence is CASTTGRGHTEAFF. CDR3 bases: TGTGCCAGTACCACGGGCAGGGGGCACACTGAAGCTTTCTTT.